This is a list of T cell receptor beta chains from one sample in a study of blood T cell repertoires in COVID-19. The repertoire was sequenced with immunoSEQ multiplex PCR; TCRdb's copy has only in-frame clones and lacks some. The sample lists about 370,000 clones, 85% to 90% occurring once. Sequenced: PBMCs or T cells enriched from blood (not recorded which). The receptor set was obtained from a man aged 18 to 30 who had recovered from COVID-19. Each CDR3 is given with its conserved first and last residue. A D gene is named only where the DNA matches it firmly.

CDR3aa	d_gene	v_gene
CAITGTSPTDTQYF	TRBD2	TRBV10-3
CASSGTGGKGNEQFF	TRBD1	TRBV5-1
CASSQWRIGVSGGETQYF	-	TRBV14
CAPRIRQGSSYEQYF	TRBD1	TRBV24-1
CASSTGQGYNEQFF	TRBD1	TRBV5-6
CASSFRLVTYNEQFF	-	TRBV13
CASSKHRGSYNEQFF	TRBD1	TRBV14
CAWRYSHNEQFF	-	TRBV30
CASSQNVQNEKLFF	-	TRBV4-1
CATSDGGSRNEQFF	TRBD2	TRBV24-1
CASSTGTSYEQYF	-	TRBV19
CASSGYEEQYF	-	TRBV2
CASSTGERGYTF	TRBD1	TRBV12-3/TRBV12-4
CASSIRDSDSGNGYTF	TRBD1	TRBV5-1
CASRRFRGGQPQHF	-	TRBV6-5
CASRTGGNYEQYF	TRBD2	TRBV28
CASSSSGGANQPQHF	-	TRBV28
CASTTGGRHQPQHF	TRBD1	TRBV7-9
CSASTGASTDTQYF	-	TRBV20-1
CASRYQTGYYEQYF	-	TRBV27
CASSQAGSSYGYTF	-	TRBV4-1
CATSRDKGTGSGEQFF	-	TRBV15
CASSSQGAGSPLHF	TRBD1	TRBV27
CSVALSPGQFVHNEQFF	TRBD1	TRBV29-1
CAISDIRGSGEAFF	-	TRBV10-3
CASSSRDTEAFF	-	TRBV21-1
CAISGTSGNTIYF	-	TRBV10-3
CASSLGQTIKETQYF	-	TRBV5-1
CASSRRPGQPDNEQFF	TRBD1	TRBV7-3
CASRYSGGTSNQPQHF	-	TRBV28
CASSSTSGSYEQYF	TRBD2	TRBV19
CASSSLRIQETQYF	-	TRBV11-2
CASSLDAGTYEQYF	-	TRBV7-2
CASSLGLFNEQFF	-	TRBV19
CASSFRTGRNIQYF	TRBD1	TRBV27
CASSAMGTGGTDTQYF	TRBD1	TRBV4-1
CASSLRTGDEQYF	TRBD1	TRBV19
CASSHAVSSGNTIYF	-	TRBV4-1
CASSLQAGGPETQYF	TRBD2	TRBV7-7
CASSVDRGKYETQYF	TRBD1	TRBV9
CASSPLNVGPGETQYF	-	TRBV7-2
CASSQAAGALSGAQYF	-	TRBV3-1/TRBV3-2